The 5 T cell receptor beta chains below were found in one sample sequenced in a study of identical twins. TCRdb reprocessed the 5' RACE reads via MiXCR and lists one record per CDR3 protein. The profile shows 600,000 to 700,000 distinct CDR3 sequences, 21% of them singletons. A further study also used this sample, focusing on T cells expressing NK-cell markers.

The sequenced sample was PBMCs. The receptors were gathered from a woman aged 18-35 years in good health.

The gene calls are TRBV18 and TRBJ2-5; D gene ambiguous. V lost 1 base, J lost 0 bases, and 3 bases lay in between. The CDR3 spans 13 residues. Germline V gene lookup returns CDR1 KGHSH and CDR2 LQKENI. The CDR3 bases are TGTGCCAGCTCACCACTGTACCAAGAGACCCAGTACTTC. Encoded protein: CASSPLYQETQYF.

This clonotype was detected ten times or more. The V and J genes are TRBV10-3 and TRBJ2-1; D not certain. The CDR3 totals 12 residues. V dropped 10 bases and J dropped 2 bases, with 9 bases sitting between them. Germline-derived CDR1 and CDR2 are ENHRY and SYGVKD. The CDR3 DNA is TGTGCCACCTCGACGGCCTACAATGAGCAGTTCTTC. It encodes CATSTAYNEQFF.

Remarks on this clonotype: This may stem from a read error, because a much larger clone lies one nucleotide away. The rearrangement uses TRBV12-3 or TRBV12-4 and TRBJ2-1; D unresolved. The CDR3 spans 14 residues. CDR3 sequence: CAISPFYSYNEQFF. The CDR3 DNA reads TGTGCCATCAGTCCCTTTTACTCCTACAATGAGCAGTTCTTC.

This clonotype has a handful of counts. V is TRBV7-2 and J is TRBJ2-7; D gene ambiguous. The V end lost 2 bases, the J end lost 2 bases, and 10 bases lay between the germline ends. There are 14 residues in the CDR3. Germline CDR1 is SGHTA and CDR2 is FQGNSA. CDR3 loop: CASSLSPGPYEQYF. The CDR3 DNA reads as TGTGCCAGCAGCTTAAGTCCAGGACCCTACGAGCAGTACTTC.

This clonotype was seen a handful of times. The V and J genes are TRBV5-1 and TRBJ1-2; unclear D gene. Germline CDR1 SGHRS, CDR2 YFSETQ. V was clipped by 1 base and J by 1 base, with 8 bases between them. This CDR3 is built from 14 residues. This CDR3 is CASSLSQRNYGYTF. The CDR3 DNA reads TGCGCCAGCAGCTTGAGCCAGCGTAACTATGGCTACACCTTC.